The entry that follows covers one TCR beta chain sequence. Its antigen is not identified. V was clipped by 3 bases and J by 1 base; unmatched bases: 5. The CDR3 consists of 15 residues. The germline gives CDR1 MDHEN, CDR2 SYDVKM. This specimen belongs to a study of cytomegalovirus exposure and HLA in healthy donors. The wider study: From about 179 million T cells, an earlier analysis saw 110 million or so unique TCR beta sequences.

Study results and limitations: Later genetic work tied a missense DCLRE1C variant to beta-chain V and J trimming. Altogether, more than 150 TCR beta chains were recorded as cytomegalovirus-associated.

The PCR ran on 60 Vbeta and 13 Jbeta primers. Sequenced by immunoSEQ multiplex PCR; TCRdb stores in-frame clones only, minus some. Among 120,000 to 150,000 clones listed, around 78% were seen once. The sequencing input was PBMCs. The receptor's source is a man in his forties or fifties in good health and CMV-seropositive. The chain couples TRBV28 to TRBJ2-5; 7 nucleotides agree with TRBD1. CDR3 sequence (DNA): TGTGCCAGCAGTTTGGTCGGGACAGCCCAAGAGACCCAGTACTTC. This codes for CASSLVGTAQETQYF.